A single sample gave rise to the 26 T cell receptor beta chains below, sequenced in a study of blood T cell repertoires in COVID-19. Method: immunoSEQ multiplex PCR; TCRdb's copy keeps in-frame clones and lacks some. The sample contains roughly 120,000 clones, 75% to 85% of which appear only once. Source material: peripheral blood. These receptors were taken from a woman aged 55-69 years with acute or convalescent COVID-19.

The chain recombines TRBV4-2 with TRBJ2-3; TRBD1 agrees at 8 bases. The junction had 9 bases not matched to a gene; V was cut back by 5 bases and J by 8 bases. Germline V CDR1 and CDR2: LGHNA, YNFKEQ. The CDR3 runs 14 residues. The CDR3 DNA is TGTGCCAGCAGCGTGACAGGGGAACTCGGTACGCAGTATTTT. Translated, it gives CASSVTGELGTQYF.

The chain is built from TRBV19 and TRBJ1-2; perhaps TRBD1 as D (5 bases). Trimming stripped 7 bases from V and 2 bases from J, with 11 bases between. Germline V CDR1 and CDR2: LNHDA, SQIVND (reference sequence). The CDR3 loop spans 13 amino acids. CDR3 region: CASKMGGNYGYTF. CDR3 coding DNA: TGTGCCAGTAAAATGGGGGGGAACTATGGCTACACCTTC.

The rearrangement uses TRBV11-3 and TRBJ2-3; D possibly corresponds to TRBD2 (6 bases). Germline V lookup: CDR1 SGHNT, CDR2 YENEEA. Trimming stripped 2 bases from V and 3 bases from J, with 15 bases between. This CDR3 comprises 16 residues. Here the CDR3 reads CASSLFGGGGTDTQYF. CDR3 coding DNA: TGTGCCAGCAGCTTATTCGGGGGAGGTGGGACAGATACGCAGTATTTT.

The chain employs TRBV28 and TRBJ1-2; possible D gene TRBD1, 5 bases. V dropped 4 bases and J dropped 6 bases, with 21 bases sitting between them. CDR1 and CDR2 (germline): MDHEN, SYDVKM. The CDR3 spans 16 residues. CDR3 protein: CASSSTGTPSGDGYTF. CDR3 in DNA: TGTGCCAGCAGTTCTACCGGGACTCCCTCAGGCGATGGCTACACCTTC.

The CDR3 sequence: CASSQPTGLSGNTIYF. The CDR3 nucleotides read TGCGCCAGCAGCCAACCGACAGGGCTCTCTGGAAACACCATATATTTT. V and J are TRBV4-1 and TRBJ1-3, with TRBD1 identical over 7 bases. V was clipped by 2 bases and J by 0 bases; unmatched bases: 4. The CDR3 sequence is 16 residues long. Germline CDR1 is MGHRA and CDR2 is YSYEKL.

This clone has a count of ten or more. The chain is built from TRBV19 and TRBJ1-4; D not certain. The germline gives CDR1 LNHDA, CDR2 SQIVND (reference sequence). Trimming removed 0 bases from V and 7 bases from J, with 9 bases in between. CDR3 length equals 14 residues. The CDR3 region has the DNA TGTGCCAGTAGTATAGAATTCTCGGGTGAAAAACTGTTTTTT. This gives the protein CASSIEFSGEKLFF.

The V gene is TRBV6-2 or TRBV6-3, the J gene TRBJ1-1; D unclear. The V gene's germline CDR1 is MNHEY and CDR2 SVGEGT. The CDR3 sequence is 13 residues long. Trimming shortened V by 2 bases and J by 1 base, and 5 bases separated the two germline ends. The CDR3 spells CASSYLRNTEAFF. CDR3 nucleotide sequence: TGTGCCAGCAGTTACCTCCGGAACACTGAAGCTTTCTTT.

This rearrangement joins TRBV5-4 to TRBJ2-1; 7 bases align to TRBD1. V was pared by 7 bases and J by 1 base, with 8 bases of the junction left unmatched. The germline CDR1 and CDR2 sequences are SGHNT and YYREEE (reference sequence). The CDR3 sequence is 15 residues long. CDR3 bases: TGTGCCAGCCAATCCATGACAGGGTCCTACAATGAGCAGTTCTTC. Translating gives CASQSMTGSYNEQFF. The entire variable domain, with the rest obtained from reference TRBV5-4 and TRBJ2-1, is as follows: ETGVTQSPTHLIKTRGQQVTLRCSSQSGHNTVSWYQQALGQGPQFIFQYYREEENGRGNFPPRFSGLQFPNYSSELNVNALELDDSALYLCASQSMTGSYNEQFFGPGTRLTVL.

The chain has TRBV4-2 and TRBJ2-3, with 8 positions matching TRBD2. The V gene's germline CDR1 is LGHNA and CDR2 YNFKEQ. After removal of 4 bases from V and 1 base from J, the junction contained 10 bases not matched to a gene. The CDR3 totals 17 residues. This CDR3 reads CASSPPGGRGGTDTQYF. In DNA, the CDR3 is TGTGCCAGCAGCCCACCCGGCGGGCGGGGGGGCACAGATACGCAGTATTTT.

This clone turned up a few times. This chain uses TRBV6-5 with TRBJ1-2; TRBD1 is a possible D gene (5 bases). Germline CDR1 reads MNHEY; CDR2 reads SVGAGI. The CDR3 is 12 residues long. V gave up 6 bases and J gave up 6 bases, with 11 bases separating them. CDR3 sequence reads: CASSGGRNGYTF. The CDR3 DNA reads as TGTGCCAGCAGCGGGGGACGGAATGGCTACACCTTC.

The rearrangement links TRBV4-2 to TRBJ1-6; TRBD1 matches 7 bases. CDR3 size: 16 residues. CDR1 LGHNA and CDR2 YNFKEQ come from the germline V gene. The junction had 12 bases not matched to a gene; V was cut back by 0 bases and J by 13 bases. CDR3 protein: CASSQDLYPQGGPLHF. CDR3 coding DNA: TGTGCCAGCAGCCAAGATCTATATCCCCAGGGGGGTCCCCTCCACTTT.

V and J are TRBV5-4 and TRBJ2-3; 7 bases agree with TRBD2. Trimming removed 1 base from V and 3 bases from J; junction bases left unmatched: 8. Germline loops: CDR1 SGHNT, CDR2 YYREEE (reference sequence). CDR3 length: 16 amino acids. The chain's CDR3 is CASSLTLGGGTDTQYF. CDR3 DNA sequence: TGTGCCAGCAGCTTGACTCTGGGCGGGGGTACAGATACGCAGTATTTT.

The CDR3 region is CASRGGWSGNTIYF. The CDR3 DNA reads as TGTGCCAGCAGAGGGGGCTGGTCTGGAAACACCATATATTTT. The chain uses TRBV25-1 and TRBJ1-3; 7 bases match TRBD1. V was pared by 6 bases and J by 1 base, with 3 bases of the junction left unmatched. From germline, CDR1 is MGHDK and CDR2 SYGVNS. The CDR3 is 14 amino acids.

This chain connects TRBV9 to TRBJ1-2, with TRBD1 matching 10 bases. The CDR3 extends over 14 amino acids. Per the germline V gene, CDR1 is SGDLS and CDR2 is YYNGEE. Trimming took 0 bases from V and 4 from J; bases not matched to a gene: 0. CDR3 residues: CASSVGDRGYGYTF. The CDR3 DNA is TGTGCCAGCAGCGTAGGGGACAGGGGCTATGGCTACACCTTC.

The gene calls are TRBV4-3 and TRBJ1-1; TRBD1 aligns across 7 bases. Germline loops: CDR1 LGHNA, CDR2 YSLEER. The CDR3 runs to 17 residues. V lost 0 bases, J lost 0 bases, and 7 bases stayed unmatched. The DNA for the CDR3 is TGCGCCAGCAGCCAAGATTTGGTCAGGGGGATGAACACTGAAGCTTTCTTT. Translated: CASSQDLVRGMNTEAFF.

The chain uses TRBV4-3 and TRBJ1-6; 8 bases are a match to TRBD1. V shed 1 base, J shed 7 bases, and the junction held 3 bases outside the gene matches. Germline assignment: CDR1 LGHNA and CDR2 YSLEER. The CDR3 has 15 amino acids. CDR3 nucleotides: TGCGCCAGCAGCCAAGGGGGACAGGCGAATTCACCCCTCCACTTT. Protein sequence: CASSQGGQANSPLHF.

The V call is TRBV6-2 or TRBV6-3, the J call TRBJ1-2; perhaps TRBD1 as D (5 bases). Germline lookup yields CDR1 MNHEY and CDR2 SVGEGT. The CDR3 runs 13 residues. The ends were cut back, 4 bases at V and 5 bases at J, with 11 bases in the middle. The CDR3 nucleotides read TGTGCCAGCAGTTGGGCGGGGGATTATGGCTACACCTTC. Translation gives CASSWAGDYGYTF.

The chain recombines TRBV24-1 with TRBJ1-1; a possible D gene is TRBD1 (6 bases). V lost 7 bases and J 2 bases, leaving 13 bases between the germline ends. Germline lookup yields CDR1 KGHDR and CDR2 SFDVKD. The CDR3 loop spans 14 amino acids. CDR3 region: CATRPQGINTEAFF. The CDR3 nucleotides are TGTGCCACCAGGCCCCAGGGGATTAACACTGAAGCTTTCTTT.

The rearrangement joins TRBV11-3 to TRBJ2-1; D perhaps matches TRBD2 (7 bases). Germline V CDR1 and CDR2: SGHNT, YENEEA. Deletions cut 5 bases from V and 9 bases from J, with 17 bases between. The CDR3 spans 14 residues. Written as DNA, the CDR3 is TGTGCCAGCAGCCTAGGGGGGGTGATTAGTGAGCAGTTCTTC. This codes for CASSLGGVISEQFF.

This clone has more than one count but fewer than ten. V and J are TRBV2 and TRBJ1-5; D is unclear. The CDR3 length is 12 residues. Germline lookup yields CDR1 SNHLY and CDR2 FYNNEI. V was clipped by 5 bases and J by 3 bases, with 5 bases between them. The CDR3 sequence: CASSSFNQPQHF. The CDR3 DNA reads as TGTGCCAGCAGTTCGTTCAATCAGCCCCAGCATTTT.

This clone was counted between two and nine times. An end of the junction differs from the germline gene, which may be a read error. CDR3 in DNA: TGTGCCACCAGTGAATCCCTGACGGGAGGCGGCACCGATACGCAGTATTTT. This sequence encodes CATSESLTGGGTDTQYF. The chain couples TRBV24-1 to TRBJ2-3; 7 bases fit TRBD2. CDR1 KGHDR and CDR2 SFDVKD come from the germline V gene. The CDR3 runs to 17 residues.

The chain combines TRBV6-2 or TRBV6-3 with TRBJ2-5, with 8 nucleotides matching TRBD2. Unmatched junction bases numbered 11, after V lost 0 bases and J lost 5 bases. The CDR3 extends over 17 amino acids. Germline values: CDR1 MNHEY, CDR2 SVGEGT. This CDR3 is CASSYSSGGSGWETQYF. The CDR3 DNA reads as TGTGCCAGCAGTTACTCGAGCGGGGGCAGTGGGTGGGAGACCCAGTACTTC.

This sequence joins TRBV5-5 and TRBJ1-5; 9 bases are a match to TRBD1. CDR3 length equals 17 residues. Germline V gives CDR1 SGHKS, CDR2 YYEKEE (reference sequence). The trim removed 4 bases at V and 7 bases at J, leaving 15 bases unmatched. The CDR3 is CASSPTLATGGEQPQHF. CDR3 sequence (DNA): TGTGCCAGCAGCCCGACACTCGCTACAGGGGGCGAGCAGCCCCAGCATTTT.

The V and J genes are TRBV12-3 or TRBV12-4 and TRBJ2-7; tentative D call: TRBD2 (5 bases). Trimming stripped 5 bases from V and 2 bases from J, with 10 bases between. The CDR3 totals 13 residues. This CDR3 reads CASSINGAYEQYF. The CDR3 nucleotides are TGTGCCAGCAGTATCAACGGGGCCTACGAGCAGTACTTC.

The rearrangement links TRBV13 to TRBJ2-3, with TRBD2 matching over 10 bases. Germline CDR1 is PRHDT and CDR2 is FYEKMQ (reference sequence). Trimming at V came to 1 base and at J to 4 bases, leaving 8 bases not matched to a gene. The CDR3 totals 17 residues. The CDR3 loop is CASSLVGLAGVSDTQYF. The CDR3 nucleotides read TGTGCCAGCAGCTTAGTTGGTCTAGCGGGGGTCTCAGATACGCAGTATTTT.

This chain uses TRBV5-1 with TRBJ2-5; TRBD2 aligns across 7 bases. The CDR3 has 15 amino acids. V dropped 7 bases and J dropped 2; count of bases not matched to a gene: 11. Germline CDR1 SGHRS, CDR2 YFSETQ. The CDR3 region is CASRLSGAIQETQYF. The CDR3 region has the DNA TGCGCCAGCCGACTCAGCGGGGCAATACAAGAGACCCAGTACTTC.